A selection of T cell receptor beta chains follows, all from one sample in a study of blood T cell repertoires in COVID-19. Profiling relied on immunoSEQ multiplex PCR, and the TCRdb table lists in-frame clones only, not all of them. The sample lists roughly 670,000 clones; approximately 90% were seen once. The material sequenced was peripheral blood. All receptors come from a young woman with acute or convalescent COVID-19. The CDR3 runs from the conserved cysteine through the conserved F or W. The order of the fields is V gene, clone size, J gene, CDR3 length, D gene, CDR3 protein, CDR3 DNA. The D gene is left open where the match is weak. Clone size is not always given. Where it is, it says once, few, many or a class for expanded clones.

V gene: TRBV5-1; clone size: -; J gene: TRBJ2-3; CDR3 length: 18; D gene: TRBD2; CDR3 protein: CASSFPRSGGTSTDTQYF; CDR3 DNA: TGCGCCAGCAGTTTCCCCCGTAGCGGGGGTACTAGCACAGATACGCAGTATTTT
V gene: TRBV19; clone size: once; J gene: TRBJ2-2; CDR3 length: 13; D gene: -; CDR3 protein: CASRWRGPGELFF; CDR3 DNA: TGTGCCTCCCGTTGGAGGGGGCCCGGGGAGCTGTTTTTT
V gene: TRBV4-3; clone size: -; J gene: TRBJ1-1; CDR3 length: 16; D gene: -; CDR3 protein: CASSHTWATVNTEAFF; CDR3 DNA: TGCGCCAGCAGCCACACCTGGGCGACGGTGAACACTGAAGCTTTCTTT
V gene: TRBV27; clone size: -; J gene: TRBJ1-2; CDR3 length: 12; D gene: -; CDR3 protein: CASSLRGGGYTF; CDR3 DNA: TGTGCCAGCTCCTTGAGGGGGGGTGGCTACACCTTC
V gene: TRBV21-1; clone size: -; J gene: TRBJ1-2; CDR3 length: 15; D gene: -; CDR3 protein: CASVKGPLANYGYTF; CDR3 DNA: TGTGCCAGCGTAAAAGGTCCTCTAGCTAACTATGGCTACACCTTC
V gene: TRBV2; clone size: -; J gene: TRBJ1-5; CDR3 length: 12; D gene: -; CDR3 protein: CASRTANQPQHF; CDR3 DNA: TGTGCCAGCCGGACAGCCAATCAGCCCCAGCATTTT
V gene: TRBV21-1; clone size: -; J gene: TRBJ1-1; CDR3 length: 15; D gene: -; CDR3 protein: CASSRQKGANTEAFF; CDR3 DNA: TGTGCCAGCAGCAGACAAAAAGGGGCTAACACTGAAGCTTTCTTT
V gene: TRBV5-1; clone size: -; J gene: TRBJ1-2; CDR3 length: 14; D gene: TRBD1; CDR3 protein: CASSAGQATYGYTF; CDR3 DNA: TGCGCCAGCAGCGCCGGACAGGCAACGTATGGCTACACCTTC
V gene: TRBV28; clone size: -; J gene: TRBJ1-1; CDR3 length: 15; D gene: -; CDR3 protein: CASSFPAGQRTEAFF; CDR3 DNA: TGTGCCAGCAGTTTCCCCGCCGGACAGAGGACTGAAGCTTTCTTT
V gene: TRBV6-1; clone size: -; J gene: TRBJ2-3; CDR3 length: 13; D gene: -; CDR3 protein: CASSDRGADTQYF; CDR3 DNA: TGTGCCAGCAGTGATCGAGGAGCAGATACGCAGTATTTT
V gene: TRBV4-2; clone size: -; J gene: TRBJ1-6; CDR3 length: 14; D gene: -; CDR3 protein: CASSLGEGNSPLHF; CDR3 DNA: TGTGCCAGCAGCTTAGGGGAGGGTAATTCACCCCTCCACTTT
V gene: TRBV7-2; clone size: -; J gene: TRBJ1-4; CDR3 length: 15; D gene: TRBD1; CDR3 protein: CASTSSGTGYEKLFF; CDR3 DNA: TGTGCCAGCACCTCATCCGGGACAGGGTATGAAAAACTGTTTTTT
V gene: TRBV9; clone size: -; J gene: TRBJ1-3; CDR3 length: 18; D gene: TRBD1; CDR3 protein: CASSVELRTGVSGNTIYF; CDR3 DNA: TGTGCCAGCAGCGTAGAGCTACGGACAGGGGTGTCTGGAAACACCATATATTTT
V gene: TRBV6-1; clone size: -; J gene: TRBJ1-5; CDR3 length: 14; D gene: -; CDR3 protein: CASSEGPFYQPQHF; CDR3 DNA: TGTGCCAGCAGTGAGGGGCCATTTTATCAGCCCCAGCATTTT
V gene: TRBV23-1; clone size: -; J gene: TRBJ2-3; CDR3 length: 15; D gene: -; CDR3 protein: CASGTTSLGTDTQYF; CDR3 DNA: TGCGCCAGCGGAACAACTAGTTTGGGCACAGATACGCAGTATTTT
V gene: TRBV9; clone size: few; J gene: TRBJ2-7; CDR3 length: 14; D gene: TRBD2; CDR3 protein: CASSVGGGPYEQYF; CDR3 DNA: TGTGCCAGCAGCGTCGGGGGGGGCCCCTACGAGCAGTACTTC
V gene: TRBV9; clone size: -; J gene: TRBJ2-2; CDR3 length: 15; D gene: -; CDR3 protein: CASSIWRVGAGELFF; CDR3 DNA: TGTGCCAGCAGCATCTGGAGGGTGGGCGCCGGGGAGCTGTTTTTT
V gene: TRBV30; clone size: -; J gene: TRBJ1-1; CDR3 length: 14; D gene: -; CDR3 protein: CAWSVLGRGTEAFF; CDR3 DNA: TGTGCCTGGAGTGTACTAGGGAGGGGGACTGAAGCTTTCTTT
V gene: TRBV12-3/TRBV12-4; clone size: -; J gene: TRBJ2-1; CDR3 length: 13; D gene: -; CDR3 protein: CASRGGPYNEQFF; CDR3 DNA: TGTGCCAGCAGGGGGGGTCCTTACAATGAGCAGTTCTTC
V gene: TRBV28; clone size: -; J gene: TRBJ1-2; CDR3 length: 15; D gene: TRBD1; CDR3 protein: CASSGSGTGGYGYTF; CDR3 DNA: TGTGCCAGCAGCGGGAGTGGGACAGGGGGCTATGGCTACACCTTC
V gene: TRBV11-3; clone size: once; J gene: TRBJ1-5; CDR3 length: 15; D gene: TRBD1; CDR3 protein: CASSRGRTGPEPQHF; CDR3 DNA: TGTGCCAGCAGCCGGGGTCGGACAGGGCCGGAGCCCCAGCATTTT
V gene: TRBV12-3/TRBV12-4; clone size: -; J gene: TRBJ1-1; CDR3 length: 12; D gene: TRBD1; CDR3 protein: CANRGRVTEAFF; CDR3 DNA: TGTGCCAACAGGGGCCGCGTCACTGAAGCTTTCTTT
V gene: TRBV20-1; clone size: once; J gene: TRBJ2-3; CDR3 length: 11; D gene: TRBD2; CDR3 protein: CSAETSATQYF; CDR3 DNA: TGCAGTGCGGAGACTAGCGCTACGCAGTATTTT
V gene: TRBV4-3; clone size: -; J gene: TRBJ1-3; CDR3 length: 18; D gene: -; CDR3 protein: CASSQDFELTTGGNTIYF; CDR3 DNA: TGCGCCAGCAGCCAAGATTTCGAATTGACGACAGGAGGAAACACCATATATTTT
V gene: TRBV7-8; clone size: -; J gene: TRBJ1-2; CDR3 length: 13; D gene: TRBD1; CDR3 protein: CASSYDRVYGYTF; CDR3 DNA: TGTGCCAGCAGCTACGACAGGGTCTATGGCTACACCTTC
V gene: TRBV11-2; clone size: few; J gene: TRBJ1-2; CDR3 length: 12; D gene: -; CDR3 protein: CASSLERGGYTF; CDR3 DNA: TGTGCCAGCAGCTTAGAAAGGGGTGGCTACACCTTC
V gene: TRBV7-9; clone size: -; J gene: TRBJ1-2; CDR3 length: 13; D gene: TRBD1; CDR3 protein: CASSPRGGSGYTF; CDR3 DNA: TGTGCCAGCAGCCCCAGAGGGGGCAGCGGCTACACCTTC
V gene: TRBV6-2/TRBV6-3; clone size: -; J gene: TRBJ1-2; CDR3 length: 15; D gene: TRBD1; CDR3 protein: CASSRVDRVRSGYTF; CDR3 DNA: TGTGCCAGCAGCCGAGTGGACAGGGTGAGAAGTGGCTACACCTTC
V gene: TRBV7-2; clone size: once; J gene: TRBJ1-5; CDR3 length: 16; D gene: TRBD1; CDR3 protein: CASSLRGQGGNQPQHF; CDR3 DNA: TGTGCCAGCAGCTTGAGGGGGCAAGGGGGCAATCAGCCCCAGCATTTT
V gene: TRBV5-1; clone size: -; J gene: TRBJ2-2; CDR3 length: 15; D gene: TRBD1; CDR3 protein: CASTLSGGGTGELFF; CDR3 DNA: TGCGCCAGCACCCTTTCAGGGGGTGGCACCGGGGAGCTGTTTTTT
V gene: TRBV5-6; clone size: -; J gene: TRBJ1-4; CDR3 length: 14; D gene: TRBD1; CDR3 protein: CASGMTGSQEKLFF; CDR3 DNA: TGTGCCAGCGGTATGACAGGGTCCCAAGAAAAACTGTTTTTT
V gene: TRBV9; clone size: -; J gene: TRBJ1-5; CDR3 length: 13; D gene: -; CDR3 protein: CASSGDINQPQHF; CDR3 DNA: TGTGCCAGCAGCGGAGACATAAATCAGCCCCAGCATTTT
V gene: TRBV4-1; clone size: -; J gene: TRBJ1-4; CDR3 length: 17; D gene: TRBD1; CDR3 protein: CASSQLQTGPTNEKLFF; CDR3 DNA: TGCGCCAGCAGCCAACTCCAGACAGGGCCAACTAATGAAAAACTGTTTTTT
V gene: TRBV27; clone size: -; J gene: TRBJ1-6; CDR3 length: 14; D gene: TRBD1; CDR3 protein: CASSYGTGDSPLHF; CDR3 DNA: TGTGCCAGCAGTTACGGGACAGGGGACTCACCCCTCCACTTT
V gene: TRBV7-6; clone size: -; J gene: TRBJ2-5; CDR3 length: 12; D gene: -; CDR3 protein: CASSPHLGTQYF; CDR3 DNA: TGTGCCAGCAGCCCCCACCTAGGGACCCAGTACTTC
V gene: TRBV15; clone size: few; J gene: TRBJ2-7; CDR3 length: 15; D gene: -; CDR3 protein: CATMLPDTPRREQYF; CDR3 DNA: TGTGCCACCATGCTTCCCGACACGCCAAGGAGGGAGCAGTACTTC
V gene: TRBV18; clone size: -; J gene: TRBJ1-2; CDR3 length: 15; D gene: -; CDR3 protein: CASSPNLAGNNGYTF; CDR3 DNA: TGTGCCAGCTCACCAAACCTGGCAGGGAATAATGGCTACACCTTC
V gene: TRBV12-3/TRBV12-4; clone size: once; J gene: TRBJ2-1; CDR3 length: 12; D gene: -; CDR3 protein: CASSPTYNEQFF; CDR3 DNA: TGTGCCAGCAGCCCTACCTACAATGAGCAGTTCTTC
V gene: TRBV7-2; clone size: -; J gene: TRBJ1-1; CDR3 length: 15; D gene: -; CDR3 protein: CASSLFGTLGTEAFF; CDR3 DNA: TGTGCCAGCAGCTTATTCGGGACATTGGGCACTGAAGCTTTCTTT
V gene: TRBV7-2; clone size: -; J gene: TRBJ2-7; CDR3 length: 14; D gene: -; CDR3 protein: CASSLDSKSYEQYF; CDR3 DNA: TGTGCCAGCAGCTTAGATTCTAAGTCCTACGAGCAGTACTTC
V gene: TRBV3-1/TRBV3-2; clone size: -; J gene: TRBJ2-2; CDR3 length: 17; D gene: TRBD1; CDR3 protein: CASSLLLTGPNTGELFF; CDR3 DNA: TGTGCCAGCAGCCTCCTATTGACAGGGCCGAACACCGGGGAGCTGTTTTTT
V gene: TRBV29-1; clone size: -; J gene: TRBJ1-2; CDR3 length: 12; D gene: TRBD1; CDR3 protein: CSAPDRVGGYTF; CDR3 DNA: TGCAGCGCCCCGGACAGGGTAGGCGGCTACACCTTC
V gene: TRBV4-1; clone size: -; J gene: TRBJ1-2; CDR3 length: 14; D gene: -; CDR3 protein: CASSRGPANYGYTF; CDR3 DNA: TGCGCCAGCAGCCGAGGGCCAGCTAACTATGGCTACACCTTC
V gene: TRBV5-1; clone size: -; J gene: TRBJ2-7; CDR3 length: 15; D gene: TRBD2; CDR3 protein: CASRPERGPSWEQYF; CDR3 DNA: TGCGCCAGCAGACCGGAGCGGGGGCCTTCGTGGGAGCAGTACTTC
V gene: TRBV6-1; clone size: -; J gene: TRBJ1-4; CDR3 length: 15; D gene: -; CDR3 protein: CASSDLGLGFEKLFF; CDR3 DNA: TGTGCCAGCAGTGACCTGGGACTGGGATTTGAAAAACTGTTTTTT
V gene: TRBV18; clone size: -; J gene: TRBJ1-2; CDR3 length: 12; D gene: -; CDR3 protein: CASSPSGDGYTF; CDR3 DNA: TGTGCCAGCTCACCCTCAGGGGATGGCTACACCTTC
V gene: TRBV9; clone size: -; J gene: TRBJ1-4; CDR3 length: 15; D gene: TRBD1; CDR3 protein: CASSSRQGINEKLFF; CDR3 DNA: TGTGCCAGCAGCTCCAGACAGGGTATTAATGAAAAACTGTTTTTT
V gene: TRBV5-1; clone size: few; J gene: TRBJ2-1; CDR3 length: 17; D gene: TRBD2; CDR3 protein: CASSPGLAGGFYNEQFF; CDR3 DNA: TGCGCCAGCAGCCCAGGACTAGCGGGGGGGTTTTACAATGAGCAGTTCTTC
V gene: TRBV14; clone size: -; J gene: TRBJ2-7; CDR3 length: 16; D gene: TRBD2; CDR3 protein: CASSQITSGGSYEQYF; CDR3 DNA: TGTGCCAGCAGCCAGATTACTAGCGGGGGATCCTACGAGCAGTACTTC